These T cell receptor beta chains were read from a single sample in a study of T cells in localized non-small cell lung cancer. Data came from immunoSEQ multiplex PCR; TCRdb stores just in-frame clones and leaves some out. The sample includes some 22,000 clones, about 90% of them seen just once. The input for sequencing was peripheral blood, taken before any cancer treatment. Receptors originate from a male donor at least 60 years old with stage I squamous cell lung carcinoma. The CDR3 runs from the conserved cysteine through the conserved F or W. Each record gives: J gene, V gene, clone size, CDR3 length, D gene, CDR3 DNA, CDR3 protein. The D gene is left open where the match is weak. A clone size is listed for some rows: how often the clone was seen (once, few, many), or a class if it is expanded.

J: TRBJ2-5; V: TRBV7-2; size: .; length: 15; D: .; DNA: TGTGCCAGCAGCCCTAAAAGGACTAAAGGAGAGACCCAGTACTTC; CDR3: CASSPKRTKGETQYF
J: TRBJ1-1; V: TRBV6-6; size: .; length: 14; D: TRBD1; DNA: TGTGCCAGCAGTTTACCGGGACAGGGGGCGGTTGGTTTCTTT; CDR3: CASSLPGQGAVGFF
J: TRBJ1-1; V: TRBV10-3; size: .; length: 14; D: .; DNA: TGTGCCATCAGAAAGACAGTCGCGAACACTGAAGCTTTCTTT; CDR3: CAIRKTVANTEAFF
J: TRBJ2-5; V: TRBV7-8; size: .; length: 14; D: .; DNA: TGTGCCAGCAGCATAGGACAGTACCAAGAGACCCAGTACTTC; CDR3: CASSIGQYQETQYF
J: TRBJ2-5; V: TRBV7-8; size: .; length: 14; D: .; DNA: TGTGCCAGCAGCTGGGGGACCTTTCAAGAGACCCAGTACTTC; CDR3: CASSWGTFQETQYF
J: TRBJ1-2; V: TRBV4-3; size: .; length: 15; D: TRBD1; DNA: TGCGCCAGCACCCCCGGGACAGGGGGTAACTATGGCTACACCTTC; CDR3: CASTPGTGGNYGYTF
J: TRBJ2-3; V: TRBV9; size: .; length: 18; D: .; DNA: TGTGCCAGCAGCGTAGCCCACTTTAGTTTAACTAGCACAGATACGCAGTATTTT; CDR3: CASSVAHFSLTSTDTQYF
J: TRBJ1-5; V: TRBV9; size: .; length: 15; D: .; DNA: TGTGCCAGCAGCGTAGAGGGGAGGAGCAATCAGCCCCAGCATTTT; CDR3: CASSVEGRSNQPQHF
J: TRBJ2-2; V: TRBV5-1; size: .; length: 16; D: .; DNA: TGCGCCAGCAGCTTCGGCCTAGGATTGTTAGCGGGGGAGCTGTTTTTT; CDR3: CASSFGLGLLAGELFF
J: TRBJ1-2; V: TRBV28; size: .; length: 15; D: TRBD1; DNA: TGTGCCAGCAGCACGGACAGGGGGCTACGGTATGGCTACACCTTC; CDR3: CASSTDRGLRYGYTF
J: TRBJ1-5; V: TRBV6-6; size: .; length: 12; D: .; DNA: TGTGCCAGCAGTTATCCCGATCAGCCCCAGCATTTT; CDR3: CASSYPDQPQHF
J: TRBJ2-3; V: TRBV5-5; size: .; length: 13; D: .; DNA: TGTGCCAGCAGCCATACGGGGACGGATACGCAGTATTTT; CDR3: CASSHTGTDTQYF
J: TRBJ2-4; V: TRBV27; size: few; length: 14; D: .; DNA: TGTGCCAGCACTTCCCGGAGCGCCCAAAACATTCAGTACTTC; CDR3: CASTSRSAQNIQYF
J: TRBJ2-5; V: TRBV18; size: .; length: 12; D: .; DNA: TGTGCCAGCTCACCAGGGGGGGAGACCCAGTACTTC; CDR3: CASSPGGETQYF
J: TRBJ2-7; V: TRBV19; size: once; length: 11; D: .; DNA: TGTGCCAGTAGTGGAGAGTACGAGCAGTACTTC; CDR3: CASSGEYEQYF
J: TRBJ2-7; V: TRBV6-1; size: .; length: 13; D: .; DNA: TGTGCCAGCAGTGTCCAGGGGGGAAACGAGCAGTACTTC; CDR3: CASSVQGGNEQYF
J: TRBJ1-6; V: TRBV5-4; size: .; length: 16; D: .; DNA: TGTGCCAGCAGCCCCCAGCCGAGCTCCTATAATTCACCCCTCCACTTT; CDR3: CASSPQPSSYNSPLHF
J: TRBJ1-2; V: TRBV29-1; size: .; length: 12; D: .; DNA: TGCAGCGCCGAGGGGGGGCCGAATGGCTACACCTTC; CDR3: CSAEGGPNGYTF
J: TRBJ2-7; V: TRBV7-9; size: .; length: 17; D: .; DNA: TGTGCCAGCAGCCCCCACCGAGCGATACCCTCCTCCTACGAGCAGTACTTC; CDR3: CASSPHRAIPSSYEQYF
J: TRBJ2-2; V: TRBV2; size: once; length: 17; D: .; DNA: TGTGCCAGCAGTGAAATGGGGCCCTCGGGAGACACCGGGGAGCTGTTTTTT; CDR3: CASSEMGPSGDTGELFF
J: TRBJ1-2; V: TRBV7-9; size: .; length: 14; D: TRBD1; DNA: TGTGCCAGCAGCACCAGGGGGCACGGGTATGGCTACACCTTC; CDR3: CASSTRGHGYGYTF
J: TRBJ2-3; V: TRBV30; size: .; length: 14; D: .; DNA: TGTGCCTGGAGTGCCTCACGCCGCACAGATACGCAGTATTTT; CDR3: CAWSASRRTDTQYF
J: TRBJ2-7; V: TRBV29-1; size: .; length: 13; D: TRBD1; DNA: TGCAGCGTTGCGAGACAGGGGACCTACGAGCAGTACTTC; CDR3: CSVARQGTYEQYF
J: TRBJ1-1; V: TRBV7-8; size: .; length: 12; D: .; DNA: TGTGCCAGCAGTCGACAGAAGACTGAAGCTTTCTTT; CDR3: CASSRQKTEAFF
J: TRBJ1-2; V: TRBV19; size: .; length: 15; D: .; DNA: TGTGCCAGTAGTATACCGAGGGGAGATTCATATGGCTACACCTTC; CDR3: CASSIPRGDSYGYTF
J: TRBJ2-7; V: TRBV5-4; size: .; length: 14; D: .; DNA: TGTGCCAGCAGCCGACGGACAGCCTCCTACGAGCAGTACTTC; CDR3: CASSRRTASYEQYF
J: TRBJ2-1; V: TRBV7-8; size: .; length: 15; D: TRBD2; DNA: TGTGCCAGCAGCTTAGGGACTAGCGGGAGGGGAGAGCAGTTCTTC; CDR3: CASSLGTSGRGEQFF
J: TRBJ2-2; V: TRBV30; size: .; length: 13; D: .; DNA: TGTGCCTGGACGGCTGGAAGTGCCGGGGAGCTGTTTTTT; CDR3: CAWTAGSAGELFF
J: TRBJ2-3; V: TRBV5-1; size: few; length: 15; D: .; DNA: TGCGCCAGCAGCTTGCAGGAGCCAAGCACAGATACGCAGTATTTT; CDR3: CASSLQEPSTDTQYF
J: TRBJ2-1; V: TRBV7-2; size: .; length: 16; D: TRBD2; DNA: TGTGCCAGCAGTTTATTTGGGACTAGCGGGAGTAATGAGCAGTTCTTC; CDR3: CASSLFGTSGSNEQFF
J: TRBJ1-2; V: TRBV7-9; size: .; length: 17; D: .; DNA: TGTGCCAGCAGCATATCCGGGACCTTCCCCGCTAACTATGGCTACACCTTC; CDR3: CASSISGTFPANYGYTF
J: TRBJ1-5; V: TRBV13; size: .; length: 16; D: .; DNA: TGTGCCAGCAGCTTCCGGGGCAGTTGGAGCAATCAGCCCCAGCATTTT; CDR3: CASSFRGSWSNQPQHF
J: TRBJ2-1; V: TRBV30; size: .; length: 15; D: TRBD2; DNA: TGTGCCTGGACCCCCCGGCCTAGCGGGATAGAAGAGCAGTTCTTC; CDR3: CAWTPRPSGIEEQFF
J: TRBJ2-3; V: TRBV7-8; size: .; length: 14; D: .; DNA: TGTGCCAGCAGCACTATGTCTAGCACAGATACGCAGTATTTT; CDR3: CASSTMSSTDTQYF
J: TRBJ1-2; V: TRBV27; size: .; length: 13; D: TRBD1; DNA: TGTGCCAGCAGTGGAGGGACAGGGCTTGGCTACACCTTC; CDR3: CASSGGTGLGYTF
J: TRBJ1-6; V: TRBV27; size: .; length: 15; D: .; DNA: TGTGCCAGCAGTTTGTCGAGACAGCATAATTCACCCCTCCACTTT; CDR3: CASSLSRQHNSPLHF
J: TRBJ2-3; V: TRBV19; size: .; length: 14; D: TRBD2; DNA: TGTGCCTCGCGGGAGCAGGAAGCCACAGATACGCAGTATTTT; CDR3: CASREQEATDTQYF
J: TRBJ1-1; V: TRBV5-4; size: .; length: 15; D: TRBD1; DNA: TGTGCCAGCAGCTTGGAGGGGGCTCGCAACACTGAAGCTTTCTTT; CDR3: CASSLEGARNTEAFF
J: TRBJ1-5; V: TRBV6-5; size: .; length: 13; D: .; DNA: TGTGCCAGCAGTACCCGGAGCAATCAGCCCCAGCATTTT; CDR3: CASSTRSNQPQHF
J: TRBJ2-1; V: TRBV2; size: .; length: 14; D: .; DNA: TGTGCCAGCAGGGGGACAAGGGGTCAAAATGAGCAGTTCTTC; CDR3: CASRGTRGQNEQFF
J: TRBJ1-4; V: TRBV11-2; size: .; length: 15; D: .; DNA: TGTGCCAGCAGCTCCAACAGGGCGATGGGTGAAAAACTGTTTTTT; CDR3: CASSSNRAMGEKLFF
J: TRBJ2-3; V: TRBV6-1; size: .; length: 15; D: TRBD2; DNA: TGTGCCAGCAGTGCACTAGCGGTTAGCACAGATACGCAGTATTTT; CDR3: CASSALAVSTDTQYF
J: TRBJ2-7; V: TRBV7-8; size: .; length: 15; D: TRBD1; DNA: TGTGCCAGCAGCTTACCGGGACAGGGATGGAACGAGCAGTACTTC; CDR3: CASSLPGQGWNEQYF
J: TRBJ2-2; V: TRBV5-1; size: few; length: 17; D: .; DNA: TGCGCCAGCAGCTTATATACAGGAGCAACGAACACCGGGGAGCTGTTTTTT; CDR3: CASSLYTGATNTGELFF
J: TRBJ2-6; V: TRBV2; size: .; length: 18; D: TRBD1; DNA: TGTGCCAGCAGGTACATTAGGACAGGGGTCGCTGGGGCCAACGTCCTGACTTTC; CDR3: CASRYIRTGVAGANVLTF
J: TRBJ2-7; V: TRBV19; size: .; length: 12; D: TRBD2; DNA: TGTGCCAGTAGTAGCGGGGGTCACGAGCAGTACTTC; CDR3: CASSSGGHEQYF
J: TRBJ2-6; V: TRBV27; size: .; length: 16; D: .; DNA: TGTGCCAGCAGTTGGCAGGCCAATGAGGGGGCCAACGTCCTGACTTTC; CDR3: CASSWQANEGANVLTF